The 25 T cell receptor beta chains below all came from one sample that was sequenced in a study of cytomegalovirus exposure and HLA in healthy donors. TCRdb keeps only in-frame clones here, not all; method: immunoSEQ multiplex PCR. The sample has 95,000 to 150,000 clones, about 93% seen once. Sequencing input: PBMCs. The receptors here all came from a woman between 18 and 29 years old in good health and CMV-seronegative.

The CDR3 sequence is CASSRPGMNTEAFF. The CDR3 DNA reads TGTGCCAGCAGTCGGCCGGGGATGAACACTGAAGCTTTCTTT. The rearrangement joins TRBV27 to TRBJ1-1, with D uncertain. The V gene's germline CDR1 is MNHEY and CDR2 SMNVEV (reference sequence). Trimming left V 5 bases short and J 0 bases short, with 10 bases between. The CDR3 contains 14 residues.

The CDR3 loop is CASSYWGGEETQYF. The CDR3 nucleotides read TGTGCCAGCAGTTACTGGGGAGGGGAAGAGACCCAGTACTTC. The chain couples TRBV6-5 to TRBJ2-5, with TRBD2 identical over 7 bases. The germline gives CDR1 MNHEY, CDR2 SVGAGI. This CDR3 contains 14 residues. V lost 1 base to trimming and J lost 3 bases; unmatched junction nucleotides: 2.

The chain combines TRBV28 with TRBJ1-2; D perhaps matches TRBD1 (5 bases). CDR3 size: 11 residues. Per the germline V gene, CDR1 is MDHEN and CDR2 is SYDVKM. CDR3 nucleotides: TGTGCTGCGGGCTACCGGGGGGGCTACACCTTC. Its translation: CAAGYRGGYTF.

The chain links TRBV5-6 to TRBJ1-2; 7 bases fit TRBD1. V lost 0 bases and J lost 4; bases outside the gene matches: 3. The CDR3 contains 14 residues. The germline CDR1 and CDR2 sequences are SGHDT and YYEEEE. The CDR3 DNA reads TGTGCCAGCAGCTTGGACGGGACAGTCTATGGCTACACCTTC. Translating gives CASSLDGTVYGYTF.

The chain couples TRBV6-1 to TRBJ2-4; a weak D match, TRBD2 (6 bases). Germline V gene data show CDR1 as MNHNS and CDR2 as SASEGT. The CDR3 is 13 residues long. With 6 bases removed from V and 3 bases from J, the gap between germline ends came to 9 bases. The CDR3 region is CASRGGGKNIQYF. The CDR3 DNA reads as TGTGCCAGCAGGGGGGGTGGCAAAAACATTCAGTACTTC.

The V gene is TRBV28, the J gene TRBJ1-5, with a weak D call TRBD1 (5 bases). Germline V CDR1 and CDR2: MDHEN, SYDVKM. There are 18 residues in the CDR3. Trimming took off 8 bases at V and 2 bases at J, with 25 bases between the two ends. The CDR3 DNA sequence: TGTGCCAGCGACCTAGGGGCAGCCGGCCCTTATGGCAATCAGCCCCAGCATTTT. Protein sequence: CASDLGAAGPYGNQPQHF.

The count of this clone is one. CDR3: CASSRQRNTEAFF. DNA for the CDR3: TGTGCCAGCAGTCGACAGAGAAACACTGAAGCTTTCTTT. The V call is TRBV2, the J call TRBJ1-1; TRBD1 might be the D (5 bases). The ends were cut back, 5 bases at V and 2 bases at J, with 9 bases in the middle. CDR1 is SNHLY, CDR2 FYNNEI, per germline. The CDR3 has 13 residues.

The chain combines TRBV5-1 with TRBJ1-1; 7 bases match TRBD1. Germline trimming cut 3 bases from V and 1 base from J; bases unmatched to any gene: 6. CDR1 SGHRS and CDR2 YFSETQ come from the germline V gene. The CDR3 consists of 15 residues. For the CDR3, the DNA is TGCGCCAGCAGCTCCTTGACAGGGTCGAACACTGAAGCTTTCTTT. Its protein is CASSSLTGSNTEAFF.

The chain uses TRBV7-9 and TRBJ2-1; no reliable D call. This CDR3 is built from 15 residues. Germline V gives CDR1 SEHNR, CDR2 FQNEAQ (reference sequence). V was clipped by 5 bases and J by 5 bases, with 16 bases between them. As DNA, the CDR3 is TGTGCCAGCAGCAATTCCCCTGTCCGGGACAATGAGCAGTTCTTC. This translates into CASSNSPVRDNEQFF.

V usage is TRBV27 and J usage is TRBJ1-2; 7 bases match TRBD1. The CDR3 consists of 11 residues. Trimming cost V 8 bases and J 8 bases; bases outside gene matches: 5. The germline V gene has CDR1 MNHEY and CDR2 SMNVEV (reference sequence). The DNA of the CDR3 is TGTGCCAGCGGTAGGGGGCACGGCTACACCTTC. Protein: CASGRGHGYTF.

This clone was observed once. The chain is built from TRBV5-1 and TRBJ2-1; 8 bases map to TRBD1. The length of the CDR3 is 15 residues. Germline V gene data show CDR1 as SGHRS and CDR2 as YFSETQ. With V trimmed by 6 bases and J by 5 bases, 10 bases remained unmatched. CDR3 sequence reads: CASTDRGSSHNEQFF. The CDR3 bases are TGCGCCAGCACCGACAGGGGCAGTTCACACAATGAGCAGTTCTTC.

This chain links TRBV28 with TRBJ1-5; D perhaps matches TRBD1 (6 bases). The CDR3 extends over 14 amino acids. CDR1 is MDHEN, CDR2 SYDVKM, per germline. The V gene lost 6 bases and the J gene lost 4 bases, with 13 bases spanning the gap. The CDR3 is CASRPWDKNQPQHF. The CDR3 DNA reads as TGTGCCAGCAGACCGTGGGACAAAAATCAGCCCCAGCATTTT.

The CDR3 DNA is TGTGCCAGCAGCTCCGCGGGGTGGCATGGCTACACCTTC. It encodes CASSSAGWHGYTF. The chain couples TRBV5-4 to TRBJ1-2, with D hard to call. The CDR3 spans 13 residues. Germline CDR1 reads SGHNT; CDR2 reads YYREEE (reference sequence). V was shortened by 3 bases and J by 6 bases, with 12 bases between the two germline ends.

The V and J genes are TRBV15 and TRBJ1-1; the D gene is possibly TRBD1 (6 bases). This CDR3 spans 14 amino acids. Germline CDR1 and CDR2: LNHNV and YYDKDF (reference sequence). V lost 4 bases, J lost 1 base, and 10 bases lay in between. The CDR3 DNA sequence: TGTGCCACCAGCAACGGGACAACGAACACTGAAGCTTTCTTT. As protein: CATSNGTTNTEAFF.

This chain links TRBV15 with TRBJ2-7; a weak D match, TRBD1 (5 bases). The CDR3 length is 13 residues. The V end lost 2 bases, the J end lost 4 bases, and 9 bases lay between the germline ends. CDR1 LNHNV and CDR2 YYDKDF come from the germline V gene (reference sequence). The CDR3 protein is CATSRPGFYEQYF. The CDR3 DNA reads as TGTGCCACCAGCAGACCAGGGTTTTACGAGCAGTACTTC. Based on the CDR3 plus reference TRBV15 and TRBJ2-7, the full variable domain is DAMVIQNPRYQVTQFGKPVTLSCSQTLNHNVMYWYQQKSSQAPKLLFHYYDKDFNNEADTPDNFQSRRPNTSFCFLDIRSPGLGDTAMYLCATSRPGFYEQYFGPGTRLTVT.

This clone was counted only a few times. The rearrangement links TRBV10-1 to TRBJ2-7; TRBD1 matches at 7 bases. Germline V gene lookup returns CDR1 WNHNN and CDR2 SYGVQD (reference sequence). With V trimmed by 1 base and J by 2 bases, 20 bases remained unmatched. The CDR3 runs to 20 residues. In DNA form, the CDR3 reads TGCGCCAGCAGTGAGTACGACCGGGACAGACCCGTAGCTTCGACCTACGAGCAGTACTTC. It is translated as CASSEYDRDRPVASTYEQYF.

This sequence joins TRBV4-1 and TRBJ2-7; 10 bases agree with TRBD1. The germline gives CDR1 MGHRA, CDR2 YSYEKL. J lost 3 bases, V lost 3 bases, and 5 bases had no gene match. The CDR3 covers 15 residues. CDR3 residues: CASSQEGQGNYEQYF. The CDR3 nucleotides are TGCGCCAGCAGCCAGGAGGGACAGGGGAACTACGAGCAGTACTTC.

This chain links TRBV18 with TRBJ1-5; perhaps TRBD1 as D (6 bases). CDR3 size: 15 residues. Looked up from germline, CDR1 is KGHSH and CDR2 is LQKENI. Between the trimmed V and J ends, which lost 3 bases and 2 bases, there was a span of 11 bases. CDR3 in amino acids: CASSPSTGGNQPQHF. In DNA, the CDR3 is TGTGCCAGCTCACCCTCGACAGGAGGCAATCAGCCCCAGCATTTT.

This CDR3 is CASSYSSGAYNEQFF. As DNA, the CDR3 is TGTGCCAGCAGTTACTCGAGCGGGGCCTACAATGAGCAGTTCTTC. J is TRBJ2-1 and V is TRBV6-5; 7 nucleotides line up with TRBD2. This CDR3 spans 15 amino acids. CDR1 and CDR2 from the germline V gene are MNHEY and SVGAGI. J lost 2 bases, V lost 0 bases, and 1 base had no gene match.

V gene TRBV10-2 combines with J gene TRBJ2-7; TRBD1 might be the D (5 bases). Germline assignment: CDR1 WSHSY and CDR2 SAAADI. Trimming took off 0 bases at V and 0 bases at J, with 9 bases between the two ends. The length of the CDR3 is 15 residues. CDR3: CASSESRGHSYEQYF. CDR3 DNA sequence: TGCGCCAGCAGTGAGTCTAGGGGCCACTCCTACGAGCAGTACTTC.

This clone was observed a single time. V and J are TRBV27 and TRBJ2-3; 7 bases are a match to TRBD2. The CDR3 extends over 15 amino acids. The trim removed 3 bases at V and 2 bases at J, leaving 5 bases unmatched. Germline assignment: CDR1 MNHEY and CDR2 SMNVEV (reference sequence). The CDR3 is CASSFLAGVTDTQYF. The CDR3 nucleotides read TGTGCCAGCAGTTTTCTGGCGGGGGTCACAGATACGCAGTATTTT.

V gene TRBV9 combines with J gene TRBJ2-7; TRBD2 aligns across 13 bases. The CDR3 has 16 residues. Losses at the gene ends were 6 bases for V and 6 bases for J; bases not matched to a gene: 12. Germline lookup yields CDR1 SGDLS and CDR2 YYNGEE. The CDR3 DNA sequence: TGTGCCAGCAACAATGGACTAGCGGGAGTTGGAAGCGAGCAGTACTTC. This gives the protein CASNNGLAGVGSEQYF.

The chain has TRBV28 and TRBJ1-1; D call uncertain. V was cut by 7 bases and J by 0 bases, with 12 bases left in between. The germline CDR1 and CDR2 sequences are MDHEN and SYDVKM. The CDR3 length is 14 residues. The CDR3 loop is CASTETELNTEAFF. The DNA of the CDR3 is TGTGCCAGCACCGAAACAGAGCTGAACACTGAAGCTTTCTTT.

This chain connects TRBV5-1 to TRBJ2-5; 7 bases agree with TRBD2. The CDR3 contains 11 residues. The germline gives CDR1 SGHRS, CDR2 YFSETQ. V shed 4 bases, J shed 14 bases, and the junction held 8 bases outside the gene matches. CDR3 in DNA: TGCGCCAGCAGCGGACCTAGCGGACTTTACTTC. Translating it yields CASSGPSGLYF.

The J gene is TRBJ1-1, the V gene TRBV28; a possible D gene is TRBD1 (6 bases). Trimming removed 6 bases at V and 7 bases at J, with 21 bases between. The germline CDR1 and CDR2 sequences are MDHEN and SYDVKM. CDR3 length: 15 amino acids. The chain's CDR3 is CASRRQVGGLGEAFF. CDR3 in DNA: TGTGCCAGCAGGCGACAGGTCGGTGGGTTAGGTGAAGCTTTCTTT.